Given below is one TCR beta chain in context. The sample is drawn from a study of blood T cell repertoires in COVID-19. Libraries were prepared by immunoSEQ multiplex PCR; TCRdb keeps only in-frame clonotypes and omits some of them. The table has approximately 250,000 clones, 84% seen once; the top ten hold less than 2%. Germline CDR1 MNHEY, CDR2 SMNVEV (reference sequence). Trimming took off 6 bases at V and 6 bases at J, with 15 bases between the two ends. The CDR3 length is 14 residues. The sample comprised peripheral blood. The source is a woman in her 40s who had recovered from COVID-19. The chain is built from TRBV27 and TRBJ1-5; D perhaps matches TRBD1 (5 bases). The CDR3 sequence: CASSQVAGGQPQHF. The CDR3 DNA follows: TGTGCCAGCAGCCAAGTCGCCGGGGGTCAGCCCCAGCATTTT.